Sequencing of this T cell receptor beta chain was carried out in a study of blood T cell repertoires in COVID-19 (dated by TCRdb to 2020 to 2021). About the investigation overall: Samples from collaborators originated in the United States, Italy and Spain and spanned both the acute and convalescent phases of COVID-19. The material from the prospective study consisted of cDNA or gDNA derived from T cells, B-cell-depleted T cells, or PBMCs. Subjects who had been exposed to COVID-19, were actively infected with it, or had recovered from it provided the deeply sampled blood TCRbeta repertoires that made up the dataset. The repertoires were released in a freely available public database meant as a resource for research on the immune response to SARS-CoV-2. The samples were drawn from two sources: the first 160 participants of the ongoing ImmuneRACE study, and 950 to 1,500 subjects contributed by 6 global collaborators. Sample metadata almost always included a de-identified subject ID, COVID-19 status, age in years and sex. HLA class I and class II types, where available, came from metadata supplied by the sample provider rather than from assay-based typing.

General conclusions and limits of the study: The quantity of clinical and demographic metadata differed by source and by participant and was supplied without curation.

Of note for this clone: What antigen it recognizes has not been identified. Base qualities are not at hand, and no much larger clone is one base apart.

Samples from volunteer blood donors who had recovered from COVID-19 were contributed by a second Seattle source. Whole blood was collected in K2EDTA tubes by collaborating institutions according to the institutions' own protocols. For TCRbeta analysis, collaborators shipped samples as frozen whole blood, isolated PBMCs, or DNA extracted from either of those sample types. The immunoSEQ Assay, a bias-controlled multiplex PCR, was used to amplify TCRbeta CDR3 regions from genomic DNA. As for the original processing: Within the assay, amplification of reference gene primers was used to estimate how many nucleated cells each sample contained. To quantify the absolute abundance of each unique TCRbeta CDR3 rearrangement, sequence reads were collapsed and filtered. Productive Simpson clonality was computed per sample as the square root of Simpson's diversity index over productive rearrangements. In TCRdb, the immuneACCESS table is reduced to in-frame sequences with V and J assigned. These tables do not hold every clone; where another copy was compared, an unresolved V gene accounts for under half, and the others remain unexplained. The V and J calls and clone size come from that table; D and trimming were worked out from the DNA. This sample gives about 250,000 clones in total; approximately 90% of them show up just once. The ten largest clones represent 0.95% to 1% of the sample.

From a lookup of the germline V gene (reference sequence), CDR1 and CDR2 are MNHEY and SMNVEV. The CDR3 runs 15 amino acids, cysteine and phenylalanine included. The retained sequence is limited to the CDR3, 45 bases, with the frame set at the first base. At the junction V is shortened by 5 bases and J by 2 bases; bases outside the gene matches: 6. Recombination connected TRBV27 to TRBJ2-7, with 10 junctional bases fitting TRBD1. What was sequenced was peripheral blood. This sequence was found in a woman in her thirties or forties who had recovered from COVID-19. CDR3 reads: CASSPRTGGAYEQYF. The DNA reads TGTGCCAGCAGTCCGCGGACAGGGGGTGCCTACGAGCAGTACTTC.